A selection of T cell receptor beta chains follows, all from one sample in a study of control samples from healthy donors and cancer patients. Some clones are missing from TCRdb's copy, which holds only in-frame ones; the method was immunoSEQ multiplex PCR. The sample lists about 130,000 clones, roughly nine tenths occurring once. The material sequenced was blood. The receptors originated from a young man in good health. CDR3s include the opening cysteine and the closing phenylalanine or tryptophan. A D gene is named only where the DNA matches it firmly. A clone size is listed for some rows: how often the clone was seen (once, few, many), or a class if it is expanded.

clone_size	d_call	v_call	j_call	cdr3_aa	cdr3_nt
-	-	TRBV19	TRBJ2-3	CASSPLQGRNTDTQYF	TGTGCCAGTAGCCCTTTGCAGGGCCGGAACACAGATACGCAGTATTTT
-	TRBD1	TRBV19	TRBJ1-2	CASSIAAGGYGYTF	TGTGCCAGTAGTATTGCGGCAGGGGGCTATGGCTACACCTTC
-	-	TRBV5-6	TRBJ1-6	CASSSNSPLHF	TGTGCCAGCAGTTCCAATTCACCCCTCCACTTT
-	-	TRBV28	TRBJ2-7	CASSPPLAGPSYEQYF	TGTGCCAGCAGTCCTCCCCTTGCGGGACCCTCCTACGAGCAGTACTTC
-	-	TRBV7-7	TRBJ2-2	CASSEKTANTGELFF	TGTGCCAGCAGCGAGAAGACTGCGAACACCGGGGAGCTGTTTTTT
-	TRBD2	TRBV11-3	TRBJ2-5	CASSPGGMKETQYF	TGTGCCAGCAGTCCGGGGGGAATGAAGGAGACCCAGTACTTC
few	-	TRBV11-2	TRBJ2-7	CASSLLSSSYEQYF	TGTGCCAGCAGCTTATTATCCAGCTCCTACGAGCAGTACTTC
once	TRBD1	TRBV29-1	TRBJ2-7	CSASDRDYEQYF	TGCAGCGCTTCGGACAGGGACTACGAGCAGTACTTC
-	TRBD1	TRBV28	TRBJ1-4	CASSLRTGPNEKLFF	TGTGCCAGCAGTCTCCGGACAGGTCCTAATGAAAAACTGTTTTTT
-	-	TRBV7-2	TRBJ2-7	CASSPSRGLYEQYF	TGTGCCAGCAGCCCATCCAGGGGACTTTACGAGCAGTACTTC
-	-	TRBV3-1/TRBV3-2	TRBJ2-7	CASSQQSSHAEQYF	TGTGCCAGCAGCCAACAGTCCTCCCATGCGGAGCAGTACTTC
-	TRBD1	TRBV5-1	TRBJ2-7	CASSLPGQSYEQYF	TGCGCCAGCAGCTTGCCGGGACAGAGCTACGAGCAGTACTTC
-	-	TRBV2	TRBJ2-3	CASSEALDPVTQYF	TGTGCCAGCAGTGAAGCCTTGGACCCAGTTACGCAGTATTTT
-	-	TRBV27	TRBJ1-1	CASSYREGTEAFF	TGTGCCAGCAGTTACAGGGAGGGAACCGAAGCTTTCTTT
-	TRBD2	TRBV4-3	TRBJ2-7	CASGLAGTKSYEQYF	TGCGCCAGCGGTCTAGCGGGTACGAAGTCCTACGAGCAGTACTTC
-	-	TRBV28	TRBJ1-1	CASSSSEGNTEAFF	TGTGCCAGCAGCTCCTCAGAAGGGAACACTGAAGCTTTCTTT
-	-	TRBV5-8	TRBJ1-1	CASSLNRKDKAFF	TGTGCCAGCAGCTTGAACAGGAAAGACAAAGCTTTCTTT
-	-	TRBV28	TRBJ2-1	CATNQGPSSYNEQFF	TGTGCCACCAACCAGGGGCCGAGCTCCTACAATGAGCAGTTCTTC
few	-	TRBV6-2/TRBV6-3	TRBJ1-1	CASSYRTLAEAFF	TGTGCCAGCAGTTACCGGACACTGGCTGAAGCTTTCTTT
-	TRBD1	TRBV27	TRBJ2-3	CASSWTGNTDTQYF	TGTGCCAGCAGTTGGACAGGGAACACAGATACGCAGTATTTT
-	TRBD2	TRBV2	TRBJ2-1	CASKDPSGRSASYNEQFF	TGTGCCAGCAAGGATCCTAGCGGGAGGTCGGCTTCCTACAATGAGCAGTTCTTC
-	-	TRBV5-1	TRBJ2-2	CASSLDGAGTGELFF	TGCGCCAGCAGCTTGGACGGGGCGGGCACCGGGGAGCTGTTTTTT
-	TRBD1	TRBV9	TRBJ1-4	CASSEGGTGNEKLFF	TGTGCCAGCAGCGAGGGAGGGACAGGGAATGAAAAACTGTTTTTT